Shown below are 25 T cell receptor beta chains from a single sample sequenced in a study of OX40 agonist ivuxolimab in advanced cancers. Sequencing was performed with immunoSEQ multiplex PCR; in TCRdb, only in-frame clones are kept and a portion is missing. The sample records 10,000 to 13,000 clones, around 79% being singletons. The sequencing here drew on CD4+ or CD8+ T cells sorted from blood, taken in a trial of the OX40 agonist ivuxolimab. All receptors derive from an adult with an advanced solid tumor such as melanoma, head and neck, liver or kidney cancer.

V usage is TRBV5-1 and J usage is TRBJ2-3; 14 nucleotides match TRBD2. With V trimmed by 3 bases and J by 6 bases, 9 bases remained unmatched. Germline V gene data show CDR1 as SGHRS and CDR2 as YFSETQ. The CDR3 covers 17 residues. The CDR3 sequence is CASSSYGLAGGGDTQYF. The CDR3 region has the DNA TGCGCCAGCAGCTCCTACGGACTAGCGGGAGGCGGGGATACGCAGTATTTT.

The chain uses TRBV28 and TRBJ2-1; D remains ambiguous. The germline V gene has CDR1 MDHEN and CDR2 SYDVKM. Trimming took 7 bases from V and 8 from J, leaving 15 bases between them. The CDR3 is 13 amino acids. This chain's CDR3 is CASMVGSADEQFF. CDR3 bases: TGTGCCAGCATGGTCGGGTCGGCTGATGAGCAGTTCTTC.

The chain uses TRBV9 and TRBJ1-2; D might be TRBD1 (5 bases). The CDR3 runs 14 residues. In germline, CDR1 is SGDLS, CDR2 YYNGEE. The V gene lost 4 bases and the J gene lost 0 bases, with 10 bases spanning the gap. The CDR3 DNA is TGTGCCAGCAGCCGGGGCCAGCCTAACTATGGCTACACCTTC. This codes for CASSRGQPNYGYTF.

In its sample, this clone was seen a few times. CDR3 nucleotide sequence: TGCGCCAGCAGCCCTCAAGCCGGGGAGGGCGGCGGGGAGCTGTTTTTT. The encoded protein is CASSPQAGEGGGELFF. This chain connects TRBV4-3 to TRBJ2-2, with TRBD2 identical over 7 bases. The CDR3 consists of 16 residues. Germline values: CDR1 LGHNA, CDR2 YSLEER. V lost 4 bases, J lost 7 bases, and 12 bases stayed unmatched.

V is TRBV4-2 and J is TRBJ1-1; D unresolved. The germline gives CDR1 LGHNA, CDR2 YNFKEQ. This CDR3 has 13 amino acids. Trimming took off 0 bases at V and 9 bases at J, with 11 bases between the two ends. As DNA, the CDR3 is TGTGCCAGCAGCCAAGATAGAGGAGGTAAAGCTTTCTTT. This gives the protein CASSQDRGGKAFF.

The chain recombines TRBV19 with TRBJ2-7; 7 nucleotides line up with TRBD1. This CDR3 region has 17 residues. V was clipped by 4 bases and J by 0 bases; unmatched bases: 12. CDR1 and CDR2 from the germline V gene are LNHDA and SQIVND (reference sequence). The CDR3 is CASSRRTGDINSYEQYF. The CDR3 nucleotides are TGTGCCAGTAGTAGAAGGACAGGTGACATCAACTCCTACGAGCAGTACTTC.

V usage is TRBV11-2 and J usage is TRBJ1-2, with 12 bases aligning to TRBD1. The CDR3 is 15 amino acids. V lost 4 bases, J lost 3 bases, and 3 bases stayed unmatched. Germline V CDR1 and CDR2: SGHAT, FQNNGV. CDR3 nucleotides: TGTGCCAGCAGCTCGGGGACAGGGGGCGACTATGGCTACACCTTC. Protein product: CASSSGTGGDYGYTF.

The chain is built from TRBV9 and TRBJ2-7; TRBD2 aligns across 10 bases. The CDR3 covers 15 residues. Trimming removed 0 bases from V and 4 bases from J; junction bases left unmatched: 4. The germline V gene has CDR1 SGDLS and CDR2 YYNGEE. Here the CDR3 reads CASSVGTSGMYEQYF. CDR3 DNA sequence: TGTGCCAGCAGCGTAGGCACTAGCGGGATGTACGAGCAGTACTTC.

This clone was detected a few times. This chain joins TRBV28 and TRBJ2-3; TRBD1 might be the D (6 bases). Looked up from germline, CDR1 is MDHEN and CDR2 is SYDVKM. CDR3 size: 15 residues. V was cut by 1 base and J by 1 base, with 9 bases left in between. CDR3 protein: CASSLSSGGTDTQYF. As DNA, the CDR3 is TGTGCCAGCAGTTTATCATCAGGGGGCACAGATACGCAGTATTTT.

V usage is TRBV6-5 and J usage is TRBJ2-7; 7 bases are shared with TRBD2. Germline V lookup: CDR1 MNHEY, CDR2 SVGAGI. This CDR3 has 15 amino acids. J lost 0 bases, V lost 3 bases, and 5 bases had no gene match. CDR3 in amino acids: CASSYGGGTSYEQYF. The CDR3 DNA follows: TGTGCCAGCAGTTATGGGGGGGGGACCTCCTACGAGCAGTACTTC.

The chain employs TRBV6-6 and TRBJ2-5, with 8 positions matching TRBD1. The germline V gene has CDR1 MNHNY and CDR2 SVGAGI (reference sequence). CDR3 length: 13 amino acids. V lost 6 bases to trimming and J lost 5 bases; unmatched junction nucleotides: 5. Here the CDR3 reads CASRSTGVETQYF. DNA of the CDR3: TGTGCCAGCAGGTCGACAGGGGTCGAGACCCAGTACTTC.

The V gene is TRBV28, the J gene TRBJ2-1, with 7 positions matching TRBD2. CDR1 and CDR2 (germline): MDHEN, SYDVKM. This CDR3 is built from 13 residues. The V gene end was trimmed by 8 bases and the J gene end by 7 bases; junction bases not matched to a gene: 8. CDR3 protein: CASLTSLYNEQFF. CDR3 in DNA: TGTGCCAGCTTGACTAGCCTTTATAATGAGCAGTTCTTC.

The V and J genes are TRBV9 and TRBJ2-3; D gene ambiguous. Germline assignment: CDR1 SGDLS and CDR2 YYNGEE. V was shortened by 0 bases and J by 2 bases, with 7 bases between the two germline ends. This CDR3 spans 14 amino acids. In DNA form, the CDR3 reads TGTGCCAGCAGCGTAGACGGATCCACAGATACGCAGTATTTT. This codes for CASSVDGSTDTQYF.

This chain connects TRBV30 to TRBJ2-5, with D possibly being TRBD1 (5 bases). V was trimmed by 2 bases and J by 1 base, leaving 5 bases between them. This CDR3 has 12 residues. Germline V gene data show CDR1 as GTSNPN and CDR2 as SVGIG (reference sequence). The CDR3 sequence: CAWSRGQETQYF. CDR3 coding DNA: TGTGCCTGGAGTAGGGGCCAAGAGACCCAGTACTTC.

This chain connects TRBV5-1 to TRBJ2-7; no clear D. Trimming took 0 bases from V and 6 from J, leaving 4 bases between them. Germline CDR1 is SGHRS and CDR2 is YFSETQ. There are 11 residues in the CDR3. This CDR3 reads CASSLAGEQYF. The CDR3 DNA reads TGCGCCAGCAGCTTGGCCGGCGAGCAGTACTTC.

The rearrangement uses TRBV30 and TRBJ1-4, with D possibly being TRBD1 (5 bases). The CDR3 totals 14 residues. Between the trimmed V and J ends, which lost 0 bases and 8 bases, there was a span of 13 bases. The germline V gene has CDR1 GTSNPN and CDR2 SVGIG (reference sequence). Written as DNA, the CDR3 is TGTGCCTGGAGTGTAATGGGGGGACGAGAAAAACTGTTTTTT. This encodes CAWSVMGGREKLFF.

The rearrangement joins TRBV5-8 to TRBJ1-2, with D tentatively TRBD1 (5 bases). The CDR3 runs 14 residues. Germline V gives CDR1 SGHTS, CDR2 YDEGEE. Trimming cost V 4 bases and J 8 bases, with 18 bases left between them. The CDR3 sequence: CASSTSGPSGGYTF. CDR3 bases: TGTGCCAGCAGCACGTCGGGACCGTCGGGAGGCTACACCTTC.

The V and J genes are TRBV2 and TRBJ1-2; a possible D gene is TRBD1 (5 bases). Trimming left V 3 bases short and J 11 bases short, with 13 bases between. The CDR3 covers 12 residues. Germline V gene lookup returns CDR1 SNHLY and CDR2 FYNNEI. In DNA, the CDR3 is TGTGCCAGCAGTGACGGGACGAGGGCTTACACCTTC. It specifies CASSDGTRAYTF.

This sequence joins TRBV6-4 and TRBJ2-1; 7 nucleotides align to TRBD2. The V gene end was trimmed by 6 bases and the J gene end by 8 bases; junction bases not matched to a gene: 16. The germline CDR1 and CDR2 sequences are MRHNA and SNTAGT. This CDR3 spans 16 amino acids. The CDR3 DNA follows: TGTGCCAGCAGCTTCGGGGAAAGACGGGAGGACGATGAGCAGTTCTTC. This codes for CASSFGERREDDEQFF.

Regarding this clone: The sample holds other DNA sequences that translate to the same CDR3. V is TRBV27 and J is TRBJ2-7; D uncertain. The CDR3 is 11 amino acids. CDR1 is MNHEY and CDR2 is SMNVEV in the germline V gene (reference sequence). V shed 3 bases and J shed 4 bases, with 4 bases lying between them. The CDR3 here is CASSLGYEQYF. CDR3 coding DNA: TGTGCCAGCAGTTTGGGTTACGAGCAGTACTTC.

CDR3 sequence: CASSRTGGMEKLFF. The CDR3 DNA follows: TGTGCCAGCAGTCGGACAGGGGGAATGGAAAAACTGTTTTTT. V is TRBV27 and J is TRBJ1-4; 10 bases agree with TRBD1. The junction had 5 bases not matched to a gene; V was cut back by 5 bases and J by 8 bases. The CDR3 length is 14 residues. Germline CDR1 reads MNHEY; CDR2 reads SMNVEV (reference sequence).

The chain carries TRBV29-1 and TRBJ2-1, with D perhaps assigned TRBD1 or TRBD2 (6 bases each). The V end lost 4 bases, the J end lost 8 bases, and 12 bases lay between the germline ends. This CDR3 is 12 amino acids long. CDR1 and CDR2 (germline): SQVTM, ANQGSEA. The CDR3 sequence is CSVVGGTHEQFF. CDR3 coding DNA: TGCAGCGTTGTCGGCGGGACACATGAGCAGTTCTTC.

This clone has more than one count but fewer than ten. The V call is TRBV6-5, the J call TRBJ2-3; no clear D. The ends were cut back, 7 bases at V and 3 bases at J, with 11 bases in the middle. The germline CDR1 and CDR2 sequences are MNHEY and SVGAGI. The CDR3 has 13 amino acids. The CDR3 loop is CASTDGWTDTQYF. CDR3 bases: TGTGCCAGCACCGACGGGTGGACAGATACGCAGTATTTT.

This chain uses TRBV27 with TRBJ2-6; D is unresolved. Looked up from germline, CDR1 is MNHEY and CDR2 is SMNVEV (reference sequence). Trimming pared 3 bases from V and 1 base from J, leaving 22 bases between. CDR3 length equals 20 residues. The CDR3 DNA is TGTGCCAGCAGTTTCCGTTCTCGAGTTCTAACCCCTTCTGGGGCCAACGTCCTGACTTTC. Amino acid sequence: CASSFRSRVLTPSGANVLTF.

This clone was seen more than once but under ten times. The chain couples TRBV9 to TRBJ1-1, with 7 nucleotides matching TRBD1. The ends lost 3 bases at V and 2 bases at J; junction bases unmatched: 10. Germline V CDR1 and CDR2: SGDLS, YYNGEE. The CDR3 totals 16 residues. CDR3 sequence reads: CASSDSSGQVNTEAFF. CDR3 in DNA: TGTGCCAGCAGCGATTCTTCTGGACAGGTTAACACTGAAGCTTTCTTT.